This T cell receptor beta chain was documented in a study of blood T cell repertoires in COVID-19. Trimming removed 0 bases at V and 7 bases at J, with 9 bases between. Germline V gene sequence: CDR1 ENHRY, CDR2 SYGVKD. The CDR3 covers 13 residues. The sample holds a few counts of this clone. Measured with immunoSEQ multiplex PCR; TCRdb has only the in-frame clones, and not every one. In the table there are about 51,000 clones, 65% to 90% of which are singletons. The clonotype originates from a man aged 55 to 70 with acute or convalescent COVID-19. This chain connects TRBV10-3 to TRBJ1-2; D is possibly TRBD1 (5 bases). The sequenced material came from peripheral blood. CDR3 bases: TGTGCCATCAGTGAGTCGGGGGAGGCTGGCTACACCTTC. Protein product: CAISESGEAGYTF.